This paragraph reports one T cell receptor beta chain. This sample stems from a study of blood T cell repertoires in COVID-19. The overall study: The United States, Italy and Spain provided the acute and convalescent COVID-19 samples. T cells, B-cell-depleted T cells, or PBMCs supplied cDNA or gDNA.

This CDR3 comprises 15 residues. J lost 7 bases, V lost 1 base, and 6 bases had no gene match. Germline CDR1 GTSNPN, CDR2 SVGIG (reference sequence). In the authors' methods: Amplifying reference gene primers gave estimates of nucleated cell counts. Profiling relied on immunoSEQ multiplex PCR, and the TCRdb table lists in-frame clones only, not all of them. The V and J calls and clone size come from that table; D and trimming were worked out from the DNA. Here the sample spans approximately 44,000 clones, nearly 90% being singletons. The clonotype was recovered from a man aged 55 to 69 with acute or convalescent COVID-19. The chain employs TRBV30 and TRBJ1-6, with 8 bases lining up with TRBD1. The specimen sequenced was peripheral blood. DNA for the CDR3: TGTGCCTGGAGTGAAGCAGGGGGCGGGAATTCACCCCTCCACTTT. It yields the protein CAWSEAGGGNSPLHF.